This TCR beta chain emerged from a study of radiation and T cells in renal cell carcinoma (dated by TCRdb to 2020 to 2021). Looking at the study overall: Samples came from a clinical trial, in which primary renal cell carcinomas received 15 Gy stereotactic body radiation therapy followed by nephrectomy 4 weeks later. A total of fewer than 55 samples underwent TCR beta sequencing, made up of roughly 26 tumors and roughly 27 peripheral blood samples. A total of about 4 million unique CDR3 nucleotide sequences, encoding 2.5 million to 3 million unique CDR3 amino acid sequences, were found across all 50 or so samples. Overall study outcomes, separate from this receptor: Changes in the blood repertoire were not tracked past 4 weeks after treatment. No pretreatment tumor biopsies were available, so the baseline intratumoral presence of clonotypes could not be determined. Top tumor clonotypes rose in blood from baseline to 2 weeks post-radiation, then contracted by 4 weeks, suggesting transient expansion of tumor-resident clones. Because the trial had a single-armed design, the trial could not examine how radiation dose or scheduling affected the TCR repertoire.

TCR beta libraries were generated from genomic DNA with the immunoSEQ kit, following the manufacturer's recommendations. To prepare libraries, a first multiplex PCR with proprietary primers was run, followed by a second PCR that added unique barcodes, and a bead cleanup was done after each round. Each sample batch included a kit-provided positive control reaction and a negative control reaction. The final libraries were assessed on an Agilent 4200 TapeStation D1000 ScreenTape, pooled by volume, and quantified by qPCR. Sequencing was performed on an Illumina NextSeq500 using a MidOutput 150-cycle cartridge, with 156 Read1 cycles, 15 Index1 cycles, and the kit custom primers. The pooled library was loaded at around 0.98 pM, with a roughly 22% PhiX control spiked in. The published analysis was carried out like this. Vendor-processed data were analyzed in R, with a clonotype defined as all T cells sharing the same CDR3 nucleotide sequence. In the clone abundance analyses, frequencies in each sample were normalized to that sample's 10,000 most abundant clones. Public T cell clones, which averaged fewer than five per sample, were removed prior to analysis. An abundance difference of at least 32-fold between compartments was the criterion for calling clonotypes tumor-enriched or baseline blood-enriched. A beta-binomial differential abundance model was used to identify clonotypes that were expanded or contracted between blood time points. Tumor-blood repertoire similarity was measured with the Baroni-Urbani and Buser coefficient, and group comparisons used two-tailed Wilcoxon tests in R. The table was pulled from immuneACCESS by TCRdb, which kept in-frame rearrangements only. Such tables lose some clones; where checked, under half of the loss comes from unresolved V genes, and the rest has no known cause. V and J calls and clone size are given by that table; D and trimming were obtained from the DNA. Across this sample there are about 130,000 clones, with around 83% seen only once. Of the sample, less than 3.5% falls within the top ten clones.

The time point label on this specimen signifies: baseline pretreatment blood. Interpreted using the paper, the treatment or condition label stands for: 15 Gy SBRT to primary tumor, nephrectomy 4 weeks later. To track tumor-enriched clonotypes, serial peripheral blood was sampled from radiation-treated patients at baseline and at 2 weeks and 4 weeks after SBRT. All patients had renal cell carcinoma with clear cell pathology. Genomic DNA for TCR sequencing was prepared using the QIAamp DNA Blood Mini Kit (Qiagen). Only samples passing all quality control checks were included in the analyses. Concerning this clone: The antigen this receptor binds is unknown. No much larger clone exists at a distance of one base, and base qualities are not known.

The sample was blood, taken from a patient whose treatment included radiotherapy and nephrectomy. This clonotype originated in an older woman with renal cell carcinoma.

The sequenced DNA is TGTGCCAGCAGCTTCGGACCGCGTACTAGCGGGGCCGGGGAGCTGTTTTTT. Its protein is CASSFGPRTSGAGELFF. The rearrangement combines TRBV5-5 with TRBJ2-2; TRBD2 aligns with 10 central bases. Compared with germline, V lacks 2 bases and J lacks 6 bases; bases without a gene match: 10. Looking up the germline V gene (reference sequence) yields CDR1 SGHKS and CDR2 YYEKEE. The CDR3 has 17 amino acids, counting the end cysteine and phenylalanine. Of all the DNA, just the CDR3 is kept, 51 bases in frame from base 1.